This T cell receptor beta chain emerged from a study of CD8+ T cells in alopecia areata. General study results and limits: Scalp clonality, along with expanded CD8+ clones among the top 100, was significantly decreased by tofacitinib. Researchers report lesional scalp, most notably alopecia totalis/universalis, outstripped normal scalp in clonality.

The authors extracted RNA and reverse transcribed it into cDNA as the sequencing template. Produced via immunoSEQ multiplex PCR; TCRdb's table is partial and in-frame only. This sample has 150,000 to 200,000 clones, with about three fifths found just once. Treatment here: oral pan-JAK inhibitor, 5-10 mg twice daily. The investigators collected lesional scalp punch biopsies and peripheral blood from alopecia areata patients. Details on this clone: Its target is not known.

The CDR3 extends over 13 amino acids. Trimming cost V 4 bases and J 5 bases; bases outside gene matches: 1. Germline V gene lookup returns CDR1 MNHEY and CDR2 SMNVEV (reference sequence). The clonotype was recovered from a human donor with alopecia areata. The chain combines TRBV27 with TRBJ2-2; 7 bases are shared with TRBD2. The sample here was CD4+ T cells sorted from blood, taken between weeks 55 and 65, from a patient treated with tofacitinib. The CDR3 nucleotides read TGTGCCAGCAGTTGGGGAGGGACCGGGGAGCTGTTTTTT. It yields the protein CASSWGGTGELFF.